Given below is one TCR beta chain in context. The CDR3 is made up of 13 amino acids. V gave up 5 bases and J gave up 11 bases, with 16 bases separating them. CDR1 and CDR2 from the germline V gene are LNHDA and SQIVND (reference sequence). The data stem from a study of blood T cell repertoires in COVID-19. The wider study: From the United States, Italy and Spain came samples of acute and convalescent COVID-19.

Study processing details: Amplifying reference gene primers gave estimates of nucleated cell counts. Data came from immunoSEQ multiplex PCR; TCRdb stores just in-frame clones and leaves some out. V, J and clone size were drawn from that table, and D and trimming were deduced from the DNA. This sample has approximately 90,000 clones; roughly 84% occur once, and the top ten carry roughly a third. V gene TRBV19 combines with J gene TRBJ2-1, with a weak D call TRBD2 (5 bases). The sequencing sample was made of peripheral blood. The clonotype originates from a woman aged 80 or over with active or convalescent COVID-19. The CDR3 here is CASSETHRGQQFF. CDR3 DNA: TGTGCCAGTAGTGAAACCCACCGGGGTCAGCAGTTCTTC.